This entry lists 30 T cell receptor beta chains sequenced from one sample in a study of cytomegalovirus exposure and HLA in healthy donors. PCR amplification relied on 60 Vbeta primers (plus 13 Jbeta primers). Repertoires were generated with immunoSEQ multiplex PCR, while TCRdb's copy carries only in-frame clones and drops some. This repertoire shows some 130,000 clones, almost 80% found once; its top ten account for over 1.2%. Sequencing was carried out using PBMCs. These receptor sequences come from a female donor in good health and CMV-seronegative.

The chain combines TRBV15 with TRBJ1-3, with a tentative D call TRBD1 (6 bases). The CDR3 extends over 17 amino acids. Trimming removed 0 bases at V and 0 bases at J, with 12 bases between. Germline-derived CDR1 and CDR2 are LNHNV and YYDKDF (reference sequence). Written as DNA, the CDR3 is TGTGCCACCAGCAGAGATTTTCGGGGGGCCTCTGGAAACACCATATATTTT. It translates to CATSRDFRGASGNTIYF.

About this clone itself: Different DNA sequences within this sample yield the same CDR3. The chain uses TRBV9 and TRBJ1-2; D possibly corresponds to TRBD1 (6 bases). This CDR3 is built from 14 residues. The germline CDR1 and CDR2 sequences are SGDLS and YYNGEE. Trimming removed 0 bases at V and 4 bases at J, with 10 bases between. CDR3 nucleotides: TGTGCCAGCAGCGTAGCGGGGGGCTCCTATGGCTACACCTTC. Protein sequence: CASSVAGGSYGYTF.

Turning to this clone: In this CDR3 the conserved last residue, phenylalanine or tryptophan, is missing, so a read error is likely. This chain links TRBV29-1 with TRBJ1-1, with 7 bases fitting TRBD1. This CDR3 contains 14 residues. V dropped 5 bases and J dropped 4; count of bases not matched to a gene: 10. In germline, CDR1 is SQVTM, CDR2 ANQGSEA. The DNA of the CDR3 is TGCAGCGTTACGATCGGCAGGGGGATCACTGAAGCTTTCCTT. Residues: CSVTIGRGITEAFL.

This clone appeared a single time. This sequence joins TRBV27 and TRBJ2-1, with 7 positions matching TRBD1. CDR3 length: 16 residues. The V and J ends lost 5 bases and 0 bases, in that order; junction bases with no gene match: 7. The germline CDR1 and CDR2 sequences are MNHEY and SMNVEV (reference sequence). CDR3 sequence: CASSLRGKSSYNEQFF. CDR3 DNA: TGTGCCAGCAGTCTCAGGGGGAAGAGCTCCTACAATGAGCAGTTCTTC.

CDR3 DNA sequence: TGTGCCAGCAGTTACTCCAGACAGTACTATGGCTACACCTTC. Amino acid sequence: CASSYSRQYYGYTF. The chain links TRBV6-5 to TRBJ1-2; a possible D gene is TRBD1 (5 bases). This CDR3 has 14 residues. Per germline, CDR1 MNHEY and CDR2 SVGAGI. V was cut by 0 bases and J by 3 bases, with 8 bases left in between.

The CDR3 reads CASSRTVNTEAFF. The CDR3 DNA reads as TGTGCCAGCAGTCGGACAGTGAACACTGAAGCTTTCTTT. The chain recombines TRBV11-2 with TRBJ1-1; weak D call: TRBD1 (6 bases). Germline V CDR1 and CDR2: SGHAT, FQNNGV. V was cut by 6 bases and J by 0 bases, with 8 bases left in between. This CDR3 spans 13 amino acids.

The chain recombines TRBV4-1 with TRBJ2-1; the match to TRBD2 covers 13 bases. CDR1 is MGHRA, CDR2 YSYEKL, per germline. The CDR3 extends over 17 amino acids. V gave up 3 bases and J gave up 6 bases; unmatched junction bases: 8. As DNA, the CDR3 is TGCGCCAGCAGCCACCTGGGACTAGCGGGAAAGGGCAATGAGCAGTTCTTC. Translated, it gives CASSHLGLAGKGNEQFF.

The chain combines TRBV10-3 with TRBJ1-1, with 7 positions matching TRBD1. Germline V gives CDR1 ENHRY, CDR2 SYGVKD. This CDR3 is built from 11 residues. The V segment lost 6 bases and the J segment 6 bases; nucleotides outside the gene matches: 1. This CDR3 is CAISGTAEAFF. As DNA, the CDR3 is TGTGCCATCAGCGGGACAGCTGAAGCTTTCTTT.

This chain links TRBV2 with TRBJ1-5; D gene ambiguous. V was cut by 4 bases and J by 4 bases, with 17 bases left in between. The CDR3 is made up of 16 amino acids. CDR1 is SNHLY, CDR2 FYNNEI, per germline. CDR3 sequence (DNA): TGTGCCAGCAGTGTTTCTGTGGTCGGCGGGAATCAGCCCCAGCATTTT. Protein sequence: CASSVSVVGGNQPQHF.

This clone was picked up a small number of times. The V gene is TRBV7-2, the J gene TRBJ2-2, with 9 bases that match TRBD2. The ends lost 5 bases at V and 4 bases at J; junction bases unmatched: 5. The length of the CDR3 is 15 residues. Germline loops: CDR1 SGHTA, CDR2 FQGNSA. CDR3: CASSLSGSSTGELFF. CDR3 nucleotide sequence: TGTGCCAGCAGCCTTAGCGGGAGCTCCACCGGGGAGCTGTTTTTT.

The chain couples TRBV11-2 to TRBJ2-3; 7 positions agree with TRBD2. J lost 5 bases, V lost 1 base, and 9 bases had no gene match. The germline V gene encodes CDR1 SGHAT and CDR2 FQNNGV. The CDR3 covers 16 residues. In DNA form, the CDR3 reads TGTGCCAGCAGCTTAGTGGGAGGGAGTAGTATAGATACGCAGTATTTT. This translates into CASSLVGGSSIDTQYF.

This clone showed up just once. The chain is built from TRBV23-1 and TRBJ2-6; 7 bases map to TRBD1. TRBV23-1 is an ORF for which the function is uncertain. CDR3 length equals 19 residues. After removal of 1 base from V and 2 bases from J, the junction contained 11 bases not matched to a gene. This CDR3 is CASSQFEGQASPGANVLTF. The CDR3 DNA sequence: TGCGCCAGCAGTCAATTCGAAGGACAGGCTAGCCCTGGGGCCAACGTCCTGACTTTC.

This chain links TRBV7-6 with TRBJ2-7; D may be TRBD1 (5 bases). Germline assignment: CDR1 SGHVS and CDR2 FNYEAQ. V lost 6 bases, J lost 0 bases, and 12 bases lay in between. This CDR3 region has 14 residues. DNA for the CDR3: TGTGCCAGCAGTTCACGTAGGGGCTCCTACGAGCAGTACTTC. It translates to CASSSRRGSYEQYF.

V and J are TRBV19 and TRBJ1-5, with TRBD1 matching 10 bases. Germline CDR1 and CDR2: LNHDA and SQIVND (reference sequence). The V segment lost 10 bases and the J segment 6 bases; nucleotides outside the gene matches: 3. The CDR3 consists of 12 residues. The CDR3: CATGTGAQPQHF. As DNA, the CDR3 is TGTGCCACTGGGACAGGGGCTCAGCCCCAGCATTTT.

The chain is built from TRBV15 and TRBJ1-5; maybe TRBD1 (6 bases). V was shortened by 5 bases and J by 0 bases, with 14 bases between the two germline ends. The CDR3 contains 16 residues. Per germline, CDR1 LNHNV and CDR2 YYDKDF (reference sequence). CDR3 bases: TGTGCCACCAGCGCCTCCGGGGGGCTTAGCAATCAGCCCCAGCATTTT. It codes for CATSASGGLSNQPQHF.

In its sample, this clone was seen a few times. The V call is TRBV28, the J call TRBJ2-1; weak D call: TRBD2 (8 bases). CDR3 length: 16 amino acids. CDR1 and CDR2 (germline): MDHEN, SYDVKM. The V end was cut by 5 bases, the J end by 8 bases, with 22 bases between. CDR3 nucleotide sequence: TGTGCCAGCAGTCCTGTCGTTCCGGGAGGGGGCGATGAGCAGTTCTTC. It yields the protein CASSPVVPGGGDEQFF. Drawing the rest from reference TRBV28 and TRBJ2-1, the complete variable domain is DVKVTQSSRYLVKRTGEKVFLECVQDMDHENMFWYRQDPGLGLRLIYFSYDVKMKEKGDIPEGYSVSREKKERFSLILESASTNQTSMYLCASSPVVPGGGDEQFFGPGTRLTVL.

The chain employs TRBV2 and TRBJ2-3; 8 positions agree with TRBD1. The CDR3 is made up of 15 amino acids. Trimming cost V 8 bases and J 2 bases; bases outside gene matches: 9. Germline V lookup: CDR1 SNHLY, CDR2 FYNNEI. In DNA form, the CDR3 reads TGTGCCAGCTGTCAGGGGGCGCCTGTCACAGATACGCAGTATTTT. Its translation is CASCQGAPVTDTQYF.

Remarks on this clone: Germline and junction disagree at one end, which may indicate a read error. This CDR3 is CSSSFQGPPYEGYTF. The CDR3 nucleotides read TGTTCCAGCAGCTTTCAGGGGCCTCCTTATGAGGGCTACACCTTC. This rearrangement joins TRBV7-9 to TRBJ1-2; TRBD1 might be the D (6 bases). The CDR3 is 15 residues long. Germline-derived CDR1 and CDR2 are SEHNR and FQNEAQ (reference sequence).

The V and J genes are TRBV28 and TRBJ2-2, with TRBD2 identical over 9 bases. J gave up 6 bases and V 5 bases, and 13 bases lay outside the gene matches. Germline assignment: CDR1 MDHEN and CDR2 SYDVKM. The CDR3 loop spans 17 amino acids. CDR3 residues: CASSLRRIAGEAGELFF. For the CDR3, the DNA is TGTGCCAGCAGTCTCCGACGTATAGCGGGAGAAGCCGGGGAGCTGTTTTTT.

The chain is built from TRBV7-9 and TRBJ2-7; D perhaps matches TRBD2 (5 bases). Germline assignment: CDR1 SEHNR and CDR2 FQNEAQ (reference sequence). The V end lost 3 bases, the J end lost 7 bases, and 16 bases lay between the germline ends. The CDR3 covers 14 residues. The CDR3 DNA follows: TGTGCCAGCAGCTTTGGGTTGGGAGCCAGGGAGCAGTACTTC. The encoded protein is CASSFGLGAREQYF.

The rearrangement joins TRBV30 to TRBJ1-4; 8 nucleotides agree with TRBD1. Germline V gene data show CDR1 as GTSNPN and CDR2 as SVGIG (reference sequence). The J segment lost 4 bases and the V segment lost 8 bases, leaving 12 bases of the junction unmatched. The CDR3 is made up of 15 amino acids. The CDR3 DNA reads TGTGCCAGAGGATCCCGGACAGGGCTTAATGAAAAACTGTTTTTT. Translating it yields CARGSRTGLNEKLFF.

The rearrangement joins TRBV30 to TRBJ1-5, with 10 bases matching TRBD1. Trimming at V came to 2 bases and at J to 4 bases, leaving 5 bases not matched to a gene. The CDR3 contains 15 residues. Germline V gene data show CDR1 as GTSNPN and CDR2 as SVGIG (reference sequence). In nucleotides, the CDR3 is TGTGCCTGGAGTCCCTGGGACAGGGGAAATCAGCCCCAGCATTTT. Protein sequence: CAWSPWDRGNQPQHF.

This chain connects TRBV6-1 to TRBJ1-5; D may be TRBD1 (5 bases). CDR1 and CDR2 (germline): MNHNS, SASEGT. Trimming took 2 bases from V and 4 from J, leaving 21 bases between them. The CDR3 loop spans 18 amino acids. The CDR3 region is CASSEFTGGEEGNQPQHF. The DNA for the CDR3 is TGTGCCAGCAGTGAATTCACCGGAGGGGAGGAAGGAAATCAGCCCCAGCATTTT.

As for this clone: Other DNA variants within this sample encode the same CDR3. The J gene is TRBJ2-3, the V gene TRBV2, with 9 bases lining up with TRBD1. Germline CDR1 SNHLY, CDR2 FYNNEI. V shed 2 bases and J 1 base; nucleotides not matched to a gene: 1. The CDR3 covers 15 residues. CDR3 DNA sequence: TGTGCCAGCAGTGAAAGGACAGGGGGCACAGATACGCAGTATTTT. Protein product: CASSERTGGTDTQYF.

The chain uses TRBV30 and TRBJ1-1, with D perhaps matching TRBD1 (5 bases). The CDR3 totals 14 residues. V lost 4 bases and J 7 bases, leaving 19 bases between the germline ends. CDR1 and CDR2 from the germline V gene are GTSNPN and SVGIG (reference sequence). The CDR3 protein is CAWTPDRGGFEAFF. The CDR3 nucleotides are TGTGCCTGGACCCCAGACCGGGGGGGGTTTGAAGCTTTCTTT.

The J gene is TRBJ1-1, the V gene TRBV5-1; TRBD1 matches 9 bases. The trim removed 4 bases at V and 6 bases at J, leaving 10 bases unmatched. The CDR3 is made up of 15 amino acids. In germline, CDR1 is SGHRS, CDR2 YFSETQ. CDR3 protein: CASSNRTGAASEAFF. The CDR3 nucleotides read TGCGCCAGCAGCAACCGGACAGGGGCCGCCTCTGAAGCTTTCTTT.

The chain carries TRBV5-4 and TRBJ2-3; TRBD2 is a possible D gene (5 bases). Trimming took off 3 bases at V and 8 bases at J, with 13 bases between the two ends. Germline CDR1 SGHNT, CDR2 YYREEE (reference sequence). The CDR3 spans 13 residues. CDR3 residues: CASSSPRDRTQYF. CDR3 in DNA: TGTGCCAGCAGCTCTCCTCGGGATCGTACGCAGTATTTT. The complete variable domain, with remaining parts taken from reference TRBV5-4 and TRBJ2-3, reads ETGVTQSPTHLIKTRGQQVTLRCSSQSGHNTVSWYQQALGQGPQFIFQYYREEENGRGNFPPRFSGLQFPNYSSELNVNALELDDSALYLCASSSPRDRTQYFGPGTRLTVL.

Here the CDR3 DNA reads TGTGCCAGCAGTTTATCGGGGCTCAATCAGCCCCAGCATTTT. This codes for CASSLSGLNQPQHF. The chain is built from TRBV27 and TRBJ1-5, with D maybe TRBD1 (5 bases). The CDR3 length is 14 residues. Germline V gene sequence: CDR1 MNHEY, CDR2 SMNVEV (reference sequence). Deletions cut 0 bases from V and 3 bases from J, with 6 bases between.

The rearrangement uses TRBV7-3 and TRBJ2-6; D may be TRBD1 (6 bases). V gave up 0 bases and J gave up 0 bases, with 12 bases separating them. Germline loops: CDR1 SGHTA, CDR2 FQGTGA. The CDR3 covers 18 residues. The CDR3 is CASSLTPGTFSGANVLTF. The CDR3 DNA reads TGTGCCAGCAGCTTAACACCCGGGACATTCTCTGGGGCCAACGTCCTGACTTTC.

The chain uses TRBV5-6 and TRBJ2-1, with a possible D match to TRBD2 (5 bases). The CDR3 covers 14 residues. V gave up 4 bases and J gave up 5 bases, with 13 bases separating them. Germline V gives CDR1 SGHDT, CDR2 YYEEEE. The CDR3 DNA reads TGTGCCAGCAGCCCCGGACTGGAAAACAATGAGCAGTTCTTC. It specifies CASSPGLENNEQFF.